A single sample is the source of the 18 T cell receptor beta chains below, sequenced in a study of cytomegalovirus exposure and HLA in healthy donors (dated by TCRdb to the late 2010s). The library was produced with the immunoSEQ multiplex PCR assay. The multiplex PCR relied on a mix of 60 forward primers for TCR Vbeta segments and 13 reverse primers for TCR Jbeta segments. Here the immuneACCESS table is served through TCRdb, limited to in-frame sequences with V and J called. Missing clones are a known gap in these copies; in checked studies unresolved V genes cover under half, and the rest lacks a known reason. The table for this sample lists about 160,000 clones; 60% to 85% of them were counted only once. Clones ranked in the top ten supply less than 0.9% of the sample. The sample consisted of PBMCs. The receptors stem from a female donor in good health and CMV-seronegative.

This chain links TRBV19 with TRBJ1-1, with a weak D call TRBD1 (5 bases). Germline assignment: CDR1 LNHDA and CDR2 SQIVND (reference sequence). This CDR3 spans 13 amino acids. V was trimmed by 10 bases and J by 10 bases, leaving 22 bases between them. CDR3: CATTLGPFGSAFF. CDR3 DNA: TGTGCCACCACTTTGGGGCCCTTCGGATCAGCTTTCTTT.

This chain joins TRBV4-1 and TRBJ1-2; 9 bases are a match to TRBD1. V shed 2 bases, J shed 7 bases, and the junction held 8 bases outside the gene matches. The CDR3 spans 15 residues. Germline loops: CDR1 MGHRA, CDR2 YSYEKL. In DNA, the CDR3 is TGCGCCAGCAGCCAACCGGGGACAGGGAAATCTGGCTACACCTTC. It codes for CASSQPGTGKSGYTF.

The chain employs TRBV27 and TRBJ2-7; TRBD2 might be the D (5 bases). The germline gives CDR1 MNHEY, CDR2 SMNVEV (reference sequence). There are 16 residues in the CDR3. Trimming removed 0 bases from V and 0 bases from J, with 12 bases in between. CDR3 nucleotide sequence: TGTGCCAGCAGTTTATCCGGGGTGTTGAGCTCCTACGAGCAGTACTTC. Residues: CASSLSGVLSSYEQYF.

This clone was picked up a small number of times. The chain uses TRBV25-1 and TRBJ1-1; no clear D. The germline V and J ends were trimmed by 6 bases and 6 bases, with 11 bases remaining between them. The length of the CDR3 is 12 residues. Germline CDR1 is MGHDK and CDR2 is SYGVNS. CDR3: CASRAAGAEAFF. The CDR3 coding sequence is TGTGCCAGCAGGGCGGCCGGTGCTGAAGCTTTCTTT.

This clone has only a few counts. Germline and junction disagree at one end, which may indicate a read error. This chain links TRBV2 with TRBJ2-3; the D gene is possibly TRBD1 (5 bases). CDR1 is SNHLY and CDR2 is FYNNEI in the germline V gene. The CDR3 spans 11 residues. CDR3: CASSEIGLQDF. CDR3 bases: TGTGCCAGCAGTGAAATTGGGCTACAGGATTTT. Full variable domain (outside the CDR3, taken from reference TRBV2 and TRBJ2-3): EPEVTQTPSHQVTQMGQEVILRCVPISNHLYFYWYRQILGQKVEFLVSFYNNEISEKSEIFDDQFSVERPDGSNFTLKIRSTKLEDSAMYFCASSEIGLQDFGPGTRLTVL.

The chain employs TRBV30 and TRBJ2-1; 13 bases are a match to TRBD2. Germline V lookup: CDR1 GTSNPN, CDR2 SVGIG (reference sequence). V shed 6 bases and J 8 bases; nucleotides not matched to a gene: 7. This CDR3 contains 14 residues. CDR3 residues: CACRTSGGSYEQFF. The DNA of the CDR3 is TGTGCCTGCCGGACTAGCGGGGGTAGCTATGAGCAGTTCTTC.

This sequence joins TRBV5-3 and TRBJ2-7, with unresolved D. TRBV5-3 is an ORF; its function is uncertain. The CDR3 has 14 residues. Between the trimmed V and J ends, which lost 4 bases and 5 bases, there was a span of 16 bases. CDR3 sequence reads: CARSPQLVSHEQYF. The CDR3 DNA follows: TGTGCCAGAAGCCCCCAATTAGTTAGCCACGAGCAGTACTTC.

The chain carries TRBV6-6 and TRBJ2-7; 9 bases fit TRBD1. The CDR3 loop spans 14 amino acids. Germline CDR1 MNHNY, CDR2 SVGAGI (reference sequence). The J segment lost 4 bases and the V segment lost 6 bases, leaving 7 bases of the junction unmatched. CDR3 protein: CASSYGDREYEQYF. The CDR3 bases are TGTGCCAGCAGCTATGGGGACAGGGAATACGAGCAGTACTTC.

The chain recombines TRBV19 with TRBJ1-4; D is undetermined. The germline CDR1 and CDR2 sequences are LNHDA and SQIVND (reference sequence). CDR3 length: 16 amino acids. V dropped 1 base and J dropped 0 bases, with 9 bases sitting between them. CDR3 sequence: CASSIVGSSTNEKLFF. The CDR3 bases are TGTGCCAGTAGTATAGTGGGCAGCTCAACTAATGAAAAACTGTTTTTT.

The chain combines TRBV18 with TRBJ2-2; D perhaps matches TRBD1 (5 bases). The germline V and J ends were trimmed by 2 bases and 4 bases, with 14 bases remaining between them. Germline CDR1 KGHSH, CDR2 LQKENI. The CDR3 contains 16 residues. Written as DNA, the CDR3 is TGTGCCAGCTCACCAAGGGGTAGCTGGGTCACCGGGGAGCTGTTTTTT. Its translation: CASSPRGSWVTGELFF.

The chain couples TRBV18 to TRBJ1-1; a possible D gene is TRBD1 (6 bases). The V gene lost 3 bases and the J gene lost 10 bases, with 18 bases spanning the gap. Germline values: CDR1 KGHSH, CDR2 LQKENI. The CDR3 sequence is 14 residues long. This CDR3 reads CASSPGFSDRRAFF. The CDR3 nucleotides read TGTGCCAGCTCACCTGGGTTTTCAGACAGGCGAGCTTTCTTT.

The chain has TRBV18 and TRBJ1-5; the D gene is possibly TRBD1 (6 bases). V was cut by 5 bases and J by 3 bases, with 11 bases left in between. CDR1 is KGHSH and CDR2 is LQKENI in the germline V gene. The CDR3 spans 14 residues. The CDR3: CASSNRESNQPQHF. Written as DNA, the CDR3 is TGTGCCAGCTCAAACAGGGAGTCCAATCAGCCCCAGCATTTT.

The chain has TRBV25-1 and TRBJ2-7; TRBD2 matches 8 bases. The CDR3 contains 15 residues. Per the germline V gene, CDR1 is MGHDK and CDR2 is SYGVNS. The junction had 13 bases not matched to a gene; V was cut back by 6 bases and J by 6 bases. CDR3 nucleotides: TGTGCCAGCAGAGTGGCCGGGACTAGTTTTGCCGAGCAGTACTTC. Translation gives CASRVAGTSFAEQYF.

The rearrangement joins TRBV5-8 to TRBJ1-1, with D unclear. This CDR3 has 13 residues. Between the trimmed V and J ends, which lost 1 base and 7 bases, there was a span of 11 bases. From germline, CDR1 is SGHTS and CDR2 YDEGEE. The CDR3 spells CASSLFKGGEAFF. As DNA, the CDR3 is TGTGCCAGCAGCTTGTTTAAGGGAGGTGAAGCTTTCTTT.

The chain links TRBV7-2 to TRBJ2-7; TRBD1 matches 10 bases. V was clipped by 0 bases and J by 3 bases; unmatched bases: 2. The germline V gene encodes CDR1 SGHTA and CDR2 FQGNSA. The CDR3 sequence is 15 residues long. CDR3 in amino acids: CASSLARTGGYEQYF. The CDR3 DNA sequence: TGTGCCAGCAGCTTAGCCCGGACAGGGGGCTACGAGCAGTACTTC.

V and J are TRBV7-9 and TRBJ1-4, with a possible D match to TRBD1 (6 bases). The germline V and J ends were trimmed by 2 bases and 8 bases, with 15 bases remaining between them. In germline, CDR1 is SEHNR, CDR2 FQNEAQ (reference sequence). The length of the CDR3 is 15 residues. The DNA for the CDR3 is TGTGCCAGCAGCTTAAGTACAGGGAGCGGCGAAAAACTGTTTTTT. Translating gives CASSLSTGSGEKLFF.

The rearrangement joins TRBV7-9 to TRBJ1-1; TRBD1 matches 9 bases. The CDR3 runs 14 residues. The germline CDR1 and CDR2 sequences are SEHNR and FQNEAQ (reference sequence). V gave up 5 bases and J gave up 12 bases; unmatched junction bases: 13. CDR3 bases: TGTGCCAGCAGCCCCCGGACAGGGGAGATGGTAACTTTCTTT. Protein sequence: CASSPRTGEMVTFF.

V is TRBV2 and J is TRBJ2-1, with 8 bases fitting TRBD1. The CDR3 length is 16 residues. Trimming took 6 bases from V and 1 from J; bases not matched to a gene: 8. Germline loops: CDR1 SNHLY, CDR2 FYNNEI. CDR3 coding DNA: TGTGCCAGCAGGGGGAGGACAGGGAGGTCCTACAATGAGCAGTTCTTC. Its protein is CASRGRTGRSYNEQFF.